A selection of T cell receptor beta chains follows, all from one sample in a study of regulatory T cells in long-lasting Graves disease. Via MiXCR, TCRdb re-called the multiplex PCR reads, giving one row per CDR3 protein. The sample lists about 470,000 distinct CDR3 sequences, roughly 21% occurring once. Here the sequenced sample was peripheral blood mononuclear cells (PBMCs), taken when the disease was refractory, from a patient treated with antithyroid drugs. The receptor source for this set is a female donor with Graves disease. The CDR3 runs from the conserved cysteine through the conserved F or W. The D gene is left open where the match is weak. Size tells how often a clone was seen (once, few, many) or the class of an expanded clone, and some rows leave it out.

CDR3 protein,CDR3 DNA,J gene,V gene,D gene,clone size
CASSNYGTGDGYTF,TGTGCCAGCAGTAATTACGGGACAGGGGATGGCTACACCTTC,TRBJ1-2,TRBV2,TRBD1,-
CASSEGGAPEYEQYF,TGTGCCAGCAGTGAGGGAGGGGCGCCCGAGTACGAGCAGTACTTC,TRBJ2-7,TRBV2,TRBD2,many
CASSIDRATEAFF,TGTGCCAGCAGCATCGACAGGGCCACTGAAGCTTTCTTT,TRBJ1-1,TRBV7-3,TRBD1,many
CASSFFGGTYEQYF,TGTGCCAGCAGTTTTTTTGGCGGAACCTACGAGCAGTACTTC,TRBJ2-7,TRBV27,-,few
CASTIGRHSNQPQHF,TGTGCCAGCACCATAGGACGGCACAGCAATCAGCCCCAGCATTTT,TRBJ1-5,TRBV28,-,many
CASRTLGGNTDTQYF,TGTGCCAGCAGGACCTTGGGGGGCAACACAGATACGCAGTATTTT,TRBJ2-3,TRBV28,-,few
CASSLRTDYEQYF,TGTGCCAGCAGTCTAAGGACGGACTACGAGCAGTACTTC,TRBJ2-7,TRBV27,-,-
CASRTTPWELFF,TGTGCCAGCAGGACCACACCATGGGAGCTGTTTTTT,TRBJ2-2,TRBV27,-,few
CASSEQASVGAFF,TGTGCCAGCAGTGAACAGGCCTCGGTGGGGGCTTTCTTT,TRBJ1-1,TRBV2,-,many
CASSLGQGASEQYF,TGTGCCAGCAGCCTAGGACAGGGGGCTTCCGAGCAGTACTTC,TRBJ2-7,TRBV3-1,TRBD1,-
CASRSRTGENEKLFF,TGTGCCAGCAGGTCAAGGACAGGAGAGAATGAAAAACTGTTTTTT,TRBJ1-4,TRBV7-8,TRBD1,-
CASSLTGDYSPRGGYTF,TGCGCCAGCAGCCTTACAGGCGACTACTCCCCCAGGGGTGGCTACACCTTC,TRBJ1-2,TRBV5-1,-,-
CASSSTGSAGYTF,TGTGCCAGCAGTTCGACAGGGTCAGCTGGCTACACCTTC,TRBJ1-2,TRBV28,TRBD1,many
CSASDNNYGYTF,TGCAGTGCTTCGGACAACAACTATGGCTACACCTTC,TRBJ1-2,TRBV20-1,-,many
CASSPGRGGTGELFF,TGCGCCAGCAGCCCCGGGAGAGGGGGAACCGGGGAGCTGTTTTTT,TRBJ2-2,TRBV7-3,-,few
CASSLTGTGGEQYF,TGTGCCAGCAGCTTAACGGGAACAGGGGGCGAGCAGTACTTC,TRBJ2-7,TRBV7-3,TRBD1,many
CASSPYGTGDHYEQYF,TGTGCCAGCAGTCCATACGGGACAGGAGACCACTACGAGCAGTACTTC,TRBJ2-7,TRBV28,TRBD1,many
CASSLEQSGANVLTF,TGTGCCAGCAGCTTGGAGCAATCTGGGGCCAACGTCCTGACTTTC,TRBJ2-6,TRBV5-8,-,-
CASSLAGGNEQFF,TGTGCCAGCAGTTTAGCGGGGGGGAATGAGCAGTTCTTC,TRBJ2-1,TRBV28,TRBD2,few
CASSLGPTLNEKLFF,TGTGCCAGCAGCTTAGGCCCTACCCTTAATGAAAAACTGTTTTTT,TRBJ1-4,TRBV13,-,many
CSASGLAGGSYGYTF,TGCAGTGCTAGTGGGTTGGCAGGGGGCAGCTATGGCTACACCTTC,TRBJ1-2,TRBV20-1,TRBD1,many
CASSIPTEGTDTQYF,TGTGCCAGCAGCATCCCCACGGAGGGAACAGATACGCAGTATTTT,TRBJ2-3,TRBV28,-,once
CASSRTSGRLTDTQYF,TGTGCCAGCAGTCGGACTAGCGGGAGACTCACAGATACGCAGTATTTT,TRBJ2-3,TRBV28,TRBD2,-
CASSPPGLAPSPLHF,TGTGCCAGCAGCCCCCCGGGACTGGCTCCTTCACCCCTCCACTTT,TRBJ1-6,TRBV7-9,-,-
CAWARGGEQYF,TGTGCCTGGGCAAGGGGGGGCGAGCAGTACTTC,TRBJ2-7,TRBV11-2,-,-
CASSLEQGLINQRSYNSPLHF,TGTGCCAGCAGCTTAGAACAGGGACTAATAAACCAACGCTCCTATAATTCACCCCTCCACTTT,TRBJ1-6,TRBV7-2,-,many
CASSLAPGQTYGYTF,TGCGCCAGCAGCTTGGCCCCGGGACAAACCTATGGCTACACCTTC,TRBJ1-2,TRBV5-1,-,few
CSASRGAPYSNQPQHF,TGCAGTGCCTCTAGGGGGGCTCCTTATAGCAATCAGCCCCAGCATTTT,TRBJ1-5,TRBV20-1,-,-
CASSFTSGDNEQFF,TGTGCCAGCAGTTTTACTAGCGGGGACAATGAGCAGTTCTTC,TRBJ2-1,TRBV6-5,TRBD2,few
CSARYPSRGNMRGELFF,TGCAGTGCTAGGTACCCCAGTCGGGGGAATATGCGCGGGGAGCTGTTTTTT,TRBJ2-2,TRBV20-1,-,once
CASGEGGRGNQPQHF,TGTGCCAGCGGTGAAGGGGGAAGGGGCAATCAGCCCCAGCATTTT,TRBJ1-5,TRBV28,-,many
CASSLAGPGQGDEKLFF,TGTGCCAGCAGCTTAGCGGGGCCGGGACAGGGGGATGAAAAACTGTTTTTT,TRBJ1-4,TRBV7-2,TRBD1,few
CASSPSQGAGEQYF,TGTGCCAGCAGTCCCTCACAGGGGGCGGGCGAGCAGTACTTC,TRBJ2-7,TRBV27,TRBD1,many
CASSRDKETQYF,TGTGCCAGCAGTCGGGACAAAGAGACCCAGTACTTC,TRBJ2-5,TRBV12-3/TRBV12-4,-,many
CASSPRLATNEKLFF,TGTGCCAGCAGTCCGAGACTTGCAACTAATGAAAAACTGTTTTTT,TRBJ1-4,TRBV28,-,many
CASSVDPGGNTIYF,TGTGCCAGCAGCGTAGATCCGGGTGGAAACACCATATATTTT,TRBJ1-3,TRBV9,-,-
CASSLNGQANTEAFF,TGTGCCAGCAGTTTGAATGGACAGGCGAACACTGAAGCTTTCTTT,TRBJ1-1,TRBV27,TRBD1,many